This T cell receptor beta chain was recorded in a study of blood T cell repertoires in COVID-19. For the study at large: The United States, Italy and Spain provided the acute and convalescent COVID-19 samples. Sources were T cells, B-cell-depleted T cells, or PBMCs; the material itself was cDNA or gDNA.

Germline CDR1 reads SQVTM; CDR2 reads ANQGSEA. V dropped 4 bases and J dropped 0 bases, with 9 bases sitting between them. CDR3 length equals 14 residues. Original methodology: Quantification of nucleated cells was approximated via reference gene primer amplification. Clones were read by immunoSEQ multiplex PCR, and TCRdb kept only the in-frame ones, dropping some. From that table come the V and J calls and clone size; the DNA was used to work out D and trimming. This sample carries about 170,000 clones, more than 65% of them seen once, and the ten largest clones take around 9.9%. The V call is TRBV29-1, the J call TRBJ2-2; D is perhaps TRBD1 (5 bases). The receptor was derived from a man between 65 and 79 years old with active or convalescent COVID-19. Sequenced: peripheral blood. The DNA of the CDR3 is TGCAGCGTTGGACAGTCAGCGAACACCGGGGAGCTGTTTTTT. Translating it yields CSVGQSANTGELFF.